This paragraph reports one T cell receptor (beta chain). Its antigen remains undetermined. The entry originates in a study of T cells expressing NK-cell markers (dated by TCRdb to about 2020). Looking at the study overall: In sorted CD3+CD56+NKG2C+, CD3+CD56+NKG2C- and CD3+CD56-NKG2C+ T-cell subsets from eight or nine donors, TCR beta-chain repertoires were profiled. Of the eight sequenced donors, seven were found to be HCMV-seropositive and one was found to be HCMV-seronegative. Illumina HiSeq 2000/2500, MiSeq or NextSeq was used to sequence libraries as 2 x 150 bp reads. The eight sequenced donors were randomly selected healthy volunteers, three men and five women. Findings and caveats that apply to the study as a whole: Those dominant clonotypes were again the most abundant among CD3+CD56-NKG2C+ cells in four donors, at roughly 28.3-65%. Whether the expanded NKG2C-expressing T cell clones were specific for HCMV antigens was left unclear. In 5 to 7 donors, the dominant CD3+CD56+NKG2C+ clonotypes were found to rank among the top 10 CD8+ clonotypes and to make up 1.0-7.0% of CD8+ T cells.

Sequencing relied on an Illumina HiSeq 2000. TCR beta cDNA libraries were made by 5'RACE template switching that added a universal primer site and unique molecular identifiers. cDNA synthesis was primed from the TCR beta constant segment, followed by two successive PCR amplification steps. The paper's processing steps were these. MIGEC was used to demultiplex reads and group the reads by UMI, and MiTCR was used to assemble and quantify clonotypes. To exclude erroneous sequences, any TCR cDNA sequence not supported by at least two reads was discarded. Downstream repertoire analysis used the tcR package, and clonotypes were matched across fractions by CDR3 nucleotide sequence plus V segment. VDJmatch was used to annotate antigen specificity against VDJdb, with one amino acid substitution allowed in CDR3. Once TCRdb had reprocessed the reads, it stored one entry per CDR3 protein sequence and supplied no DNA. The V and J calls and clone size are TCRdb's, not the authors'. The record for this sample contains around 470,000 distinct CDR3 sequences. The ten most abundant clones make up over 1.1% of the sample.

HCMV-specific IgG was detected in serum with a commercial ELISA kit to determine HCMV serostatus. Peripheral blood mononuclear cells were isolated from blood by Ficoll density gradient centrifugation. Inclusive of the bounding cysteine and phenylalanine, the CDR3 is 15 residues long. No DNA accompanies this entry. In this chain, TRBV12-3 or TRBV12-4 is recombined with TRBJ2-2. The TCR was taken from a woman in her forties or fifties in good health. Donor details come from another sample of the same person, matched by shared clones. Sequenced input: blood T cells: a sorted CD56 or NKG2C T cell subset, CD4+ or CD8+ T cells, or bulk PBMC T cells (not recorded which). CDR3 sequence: CASSLALKNTGELFF.